This is a list of T cell receptor beta chains from one sample in a study of identical twins. TCRdb redid the calling of the 5' RACE reads with MiXCR, one entry per CDR3 protein. In the table there are about 700,000 distinct CDR3 sequences, around 8.3% of which are singletons. Another study also made use of these data, one on yellow fever vaccine responses in identical twins.

The sequencing sample was made of PBMCs. All receptors come from a woman under 30 in good health. Each CDR3 is given with its conserved first and last residue. The D gene is left open where the match is weak. Clone size is given for some rows only: seen once, a few or many times, or a class if the clone is expanded.

TRBV7-9	TRBJ2-7	TRBD2	few	TGTGCCAGCAGCTTACCGGGACTAGACTACGAGCAGTACTTC	CASSLPGLDYEQYF
TRBV9	TRBJ2-1	NA	many	TGTGCCAGCAGCGATGGCTCCTACAATGAGCAGTTCTTC	CASSDGSYNEQFF
TRBV6-2/TRBV6-3	TRBJ2-3	NA	few	TGTGCCAGCACCGAGGGTGGCAGAGTGACAGATACGCAGTATTTT	CASTEGGRVTDTQYF
TRBV5-1	TRBJ2-7	NA	many	TGCGCCAGCAGCTTGGAGGGGGAAAAACAGTACTTC	CASSLEGEKQYF
TRBV19	TRBJ2-1	TRBD2	few	TGTGCCAGTACCCCGACTAGCGGGATATTCGATGAGCAGTTCTTC	CASTPTSGIFDEQFF
TRBV20-1	TRBJ2-3	NA	few	TGCAGTGCTCCGACTTCTCAGGTTAACACAGATACGCAGTATTTT	CSAPTSQVNTDTQYF
TRBV10-3	TRBJ1-2	TRBD1	few	TGTGCCAATATCGGACAGGGGGGCTATGGCTACACCTTC	CANIGQGGYGYTF
TRBV6-1	TRBJ2-7	TRBD2	many	TGTGCCAGCAGTCAGAGGACTAGCGGGGGGCCTAGGCAGTACTTC	CASSQRTSGGPRQYF
TRBV4-3	TRBJ2-3	NA	NA	TGCGCCAGCAGCCAAGATAAAGGGACTTCGCCCCTCACAGATACGCAGTATTTT	CASSQDKGTSPLTDTQYF
TRBV28	TRBJ2-1	TRBD1	NA	TGTGCCAGCAGTGACGCCGGGACAGTGTTACGCAATGAGCAGTTCTTC	CASSDAGTVLRNEQFF
TRBV29-1	TRBJ2-4	NA	few	TGCAGCGTCGCGGACACCCGAGGGAACATTCAGTACTTC	CSVADTRGNIQYF
TRBV27	TRBJ1-1	NA	NA	TGTGCCAGCAGTTCGGGACTTCGGAACACTGAAGCTTTCTTT	CASSSGLRNTEAFF
TRBV20-1	TRBJ1-2	NA	NA	TGCAGTGCTATAAGGGACGACAACTACACCTTC	CSAIRDDNYTF
TRBV5-1	TRBJ1-1	TRBD1	many	TGCGCCAGCAGCGCTACAGGGGACACTGAAGCTTTCTTT	CASSATGDTEAFF
TRBV28	TRBJ2-1	NA	few	TGTGCCAGCAGCTGGGAGTCCTTCCCGGGCACCCCGCACCGGTCTTACAATGAGCAGTTCTTC	CASSWESFPGTPHRSYNEQFF
TRBV27	TRBJ1-5	NA	many	TGTGCCAGCAGCTCCCTCGTGGGGGCCGCGGGTCAGCCCCAGCATTTT	CASSSLVGAAGQPQHF
TRBV24-1	TRBJ2-7	TRBD2	few	TGTGCCACCAGTGATTCACGGACTAGCGGTTACGAGCAGTACTTC	CATSDSRTSGYEQYF
TRBV28	TRBJ2-1	NA	NA	TGTGCCAGCAGTTTAGCCACAGGACCCTCCTACAATGAGCAGTTCTTC	CASSLATGPSYNEQFF
TRBV3-1	TRBJ2-7	TRBD1	many	TGTGCCAGCAGCCAGGACAGGGGGCCCCCTTTCTCCTACGAGCAGTACTTC	CASSQDRGPPFSYEQYF
TRBV7-9	TRBJ1-4	NA	many	TGTGCCAGCAGCCCCCAGGAAAAACTGTTTTTT	CASSPQEKLFF
TRBV7-4	TRBJ2-7	NA	NA	TGTGCCAGCCGGGGCCCAACAATTTACGAGCAGTACTTC	CASRGPTIYEQYF
TRBV6-2/TRBV6-3	TRBJ2-7	TRBD1	NA	TGTGCCAGCAGTCGACCCCTTTCCGGGACAGGGGGCCACGAGCAGTACTTC	CASSRPLSGTGGHEQYF
TRBV24-1	TRBJ2-3	NA	NA	TGTGCCACCAGCCTACCTGGGGGAGAGACAGATACGCAGTATTTT	CATSLPGGETDTQYF
TRBV5-1	TRBJ1-2	TRBD1	many	TGCGCCAGCAGCTCGGACAGGGCAAACTATGGCTACACCTTC	CASSSDRANYGYTF
TRBV5-1	TRBJ2-1	NA	NA	TGCGCCAGCAGCTTCCAGGAGAGCGCCTACAATGAGCAGTTCTTC	CASSFQESAYNEQFF
TRBV29-1	TRBJ1-4	TRBD1	few	TGCAGCGTCACCACGGACAGGGAAAAACTGTTTTTT	CSVTTDREKLFF
TRBV11-2	TRBJ2-4	TRBD2	NA	TGTGCCAGCAGCTTCTCTTCCGGGAGGAAGAACCGGGGGGCCAAAAACATTCAGTACTTC	CASSFSSGRKNRGAKNIQYF
TRBV4-2	TRBJ2-7	TRBD2	many	TGTGCCAGCAGACCGGGACTAGCGGGACCCTACGAGCAGTACTTC	CASRPGLAGPYEQYF
TRBV20-1	TRBJ2-7	TRBD1	few	TGCAGTGCTAGATTCCTGGGGGGACAGGTATATTTCTACGAGCAGTACTTC	CSARFLGGQVYFYEQYF
TRBV11-2	TRBJ2-1	NA	few	TGTGCCCTGATCGGGCCCGACAATGAGCAGTTCTTC	CALIGPDNEQFF
TRBV7-2	TRBJ2-7	NA	NA	TGTGCCAGCAGCTTAGCTGACCGAGAGTACGAGCAGTACTTC	CASSLADREYEQYF